This entry features one T cell receptor beta chain sequence. V was pared by 2 bases and J by 5 bases, with 12 bases between. CDR3 length: 14 residues. Germline values: CDR1 MNHNS, CDR2 SASEGT. The data were obtained in a study of somatic mutations in cytotoxic T cells in rheumatoid arthritis. Overall study context: At nearly 100% purity, some V beta antibody-stained T-cell populations were flow-sorted, and these included V beta1+ cells that were sequenced for TCRB.

Libraries were prepared by immunoSEQ multiplex PCR; TCRdb keeps only in-frame clonotypes and omits some of them. The data show roughly 15,000 clones, with more than 65% seen just once and 15% to 20% held by the top ten. Purity of the CD4+ and CD8+ cells, isolated by positive magnetic bead selection, was checked by flow cytometry. This clonotype was sampled from an adult with rheumatoid arthritis. The rearrangement uses TRBV6-1 and TRBJ2-5; D remains ambiguous. Sequences were obtained from CD8+ T cells sorted from blood. In DNA form, the CDR3 reads TGTGCCAGCAGTGAAAATTGGGGTTGGGAGACCCAGTACTTC. Protein sequence: CASSENWGWETQYF.